This T cell receptor beta chain was observed in a study of OX40 agonist ivuxolimab in advanced cancers. The table came from immunoSEQ multiplex PCR; TCRdb's copy has only in-frame clones and leaves some out. The data show about 98,000 clones, around 88% seen once. The CDR3 runs to 12 residues. Germline V gives CDR1 MGHRA, CDR2 YSYEKL. V shed 3 bases and J shed 3 bases, with 4 bases lying between them. This clonotype originated in an adult with an advanced solid tumor such as melanoma, head and neck, liver or kidney cancer. The rearrangement uses TRBV4-1 and TRBJ2-3; D is undetermined. The material was CD4+ or CD8+ T cells sorted from blood, obtained in a trial of the OX40 agonist ivuxolimab. The CDR3 coding sequence is TGCGCCAGCAGCCACGGTACAGATACGCAGTATTTT. It is translated as CASSHGTDTQYF.